This TCR beta chain originates from a study of T-cell memory formation after mild COVID-19. Using its own MiXCR run on the 5' RACE reads, TCRdb lists one record per CDR3 protein. In the table there are roughly 340,000 distinct CDR3 sequences, 15% to 20% of which are singletons. Overall study findings and caveats: Contracting CD4+ clones lay largely in CM and EM, with CD8+ ones residing in EMRA.

Germline V gives CDR1 SQVTM, CDR2 ANQGSEA. Trimming shortened V by 1 base and J by 2 bases, and 12 bases separated the two germline ends. CDR3 length: 14 residues. Turning to this clonotype: Its antigen remains unidentified.

Sequencing used PBMCs or a T cell subset sorted from them (not recorded which). The TCR was taken from a man aged 18 to 30 who had mild COVID-19 (a few samples of this study predate the infection). Cell type and time point are not known. This chain joins TRBV29-1 and TRBJ2-7; D is ambiguous. CDR3 nucleotide sequence: TGCAGCGTTGAAGTCTCCGGGTACCCCTACGAGCAGTACTTC. This sequence encodes CSVEVSGYPYEQYF.